This TCR beta chain was sequenced in a study of cytomegalovirus exposure and HLA in healthy donors. Study overall: The approximately 100 million unique TCR beta sequences, from 150 million to 200 million T cells, were found by an earlier analysis. Study conclusions and caveats: With later analysis, a missense DCLRE1C variant became linked to TCR beta V- and J-gene trimming. Reports described diagnosis of cytomegalovirus status by the classifier as highly specific and sensitive.

In the PCR, 60 Vbeta and 13 Jbeta primers were used. In the source study's methods: A follow-up analysis tallied tens of millions of unique TCR beta chains, roughly 11 million shared. This table comes from immunoSEQ multiplex PCR, and its TCRdb copy is limited to in-frame clones, with some not included. V and J calls and clone size are those listed in that table; D and trimming were worked out from the DNA. This table holds approximately 59,000 clones, about 63% found once. With regard to this clone: Its specificity is unknown.

J gave up 5 bases and V 5 bases, and 6 bases lay outside the gene matches. This CDR3 is 14 amino acids long. The germline CDR1 and CDR2 sequences are SGHTA and FQGNSA. The clonotype was recovered from a man aged 40-55 years in good health and CMV-seropositive. Sequencing was carried out using PBMCs. V usage is TRBV7-2 and J usage is TRBJ2-1, with 7 bases matching TRBD2. The CDR3 loop reads CASSPTSTHNEQFF. As DNA, the CDR3 is TGTGCCAGCAGCCCGACTAGCACACACAATGAGCAGTTCTTC.